A selection of T cell receptor beta chains follows, all from one sample in a study of CD8 T cells in ankylosing spondylitis. TCRdb re-called the 5' RACE reads through MiXCR, storing one row per CDR3 protein. Of about 330,000 distinct CDR3 sequences listed, 6.5% to 10% are singletons. The specimen sequenced was blood, either unsorted or a sorted T cell fraction (not recorded which). The receptors originated from a male donor with ankylosing spondylitis. Both conserved end residues are part of each CDR3. The order of the fields is D gene, clone size, V gene, J gene, CDR3 DNA, CDR3 protein. A D gene is named only where the DNA matches it firmly. Clone size is not always given. Where it is, it says once, few, many or a class for expanded clones.

d_call: .; clone_size: .; v_call: TRBV19; j_call: TRBJ1-1; cdr3_nt: TGTGCCAGTAGTATAGGACAACCCATGAACACTGAAGCTTTCTTT; cdr3_aa: CASSIGQPMNTEAFF
d_call: .; clone_size: many; v_call: TRBV19; j_call: TRBJ2-1; cdr3_nt: TGTGCCAGTAGTATGACCCAAAATAGCGAGCAGTTCTTC; cdr3_aa: CASSMTQNSEQFF
d_call: TRBD2; clone_size: few; v_call: TRBV12-3/TRBV12-4; j_call: TRBJ2-7; cdr3_nt: TGTGCCAGCAGTTTACCCCGACTAGCGGGAGGGATCTCCTACGAGCAGTACTTC; cdr3_aa: CASSLPRLAGGISYEQYF
d_call: TRBD1; clone_size: few; v_call: TRBV7-2; j_call: TRBJ2-7; cdr3_nt: TGTGCCAGCAGCCCCCTTGGGACAGGGAGCTCCTACGAGCAGTACTTC; cdr3_aa: CASSPLGTGSSYEQYF
d_call: TRBD2; clone_size: many; v_call: TRBV29-1; j_call: TRBJ2-1; cdr3_nt: TGCAGCGGGTCGGTTAGCGGGACATACAATGAGCAGTTCTTC; cdr3_aa: CSGSVSGTYNEQFF
d_call: .; clone_size: few; v_call: TRBV5-5; j_call: TRBJ2-5; cdr3_nt: TGTGCCAGCAGCTTGTTCCGGGGGACCTTTCAAGAGACCCAGTACTTC; cdr3_aa: CASSLFRGTFQETQYF
d_call: .; clone_size: .; v_call: TRBV2; j_call: TRBJ2-7; cdr3_nt: TGTGCCACCCAAGAGAGGGGGGCTTCCTACGAGCAGTACTTC; cdr3_aa: CATQERGASYEQYF
d_call: TRBD1; clone_size: .; v_call: TRBV5-1; j_call: TRBJ2-6; cdr3_nt: TGCGCCAGCAGCTGGAGCACGGGACAGGGGGCCAACGTCCTGACTTTC; cdr3_aa: CASSWSTGQGANVLTF
d_call: .; clone_size: many; v_call: TRBV2; j_call: TRBJ2-7; cdr3_nt: TGTGCCAGCAGTGAACTAGACTACGAGCAGTACTTC; cdr3_aa: CASSELDYEQYF
d_call: .; clone_size: .; v_call: TRBV5-4; j_call: TRBJ2-1; cdr3_nt: TGTGCCAGCAGCTTGCGGGTTAGCTCCTACAATGAGCAGTTCTTC; cdr3_aa: CASSLRVSSYNEQFF
d_call: .; clone_size: .; v_call: TRBV29-1; j_call: TRBJ2-2; cdr3_nt: TGCAGCGCCCTGGACACACCAAACACCGGGGAGCTGTTTTTT; cdr3_aa: CSALDTPNTGELFF
d_call: .; clone_size: few; v_call: TRBV29-1; j_call: TRBJ1-2; cdr3_nt: TGCAGCGTCCGGGACTTCCAGGGCGGCTACACCTTC; cdr3_aa: CSVRDFQGGYTF
d_call: .; clone_size: few; v_call: TRBV7-8; j_call: TRBJ1-4; cdr3_nt: TGTGCCAGCAGCTTAGTGCGGGAAAAACTGTTTTTT; cdr3_aa: CASSLVREKLFF
d_call: TRBD1; clone_size: many; v_call: TRBV12-5; j_call: TRBJ2-4; cdr3_nt: TGTGCTAGTGGCTCTGATCCGGGACAGATAAACATTCAGTACTTC; cdr3_aa: CASGSDPGQINIQYF
d_call: .; clone_size: many; v_call: TRBV12-3/TRBV12-4; j_call: TRBJ2-1; cdr3_nt: TGTGCCAGCAGTCCCCGAGGGCATTCGCAGTTCTTC; cdr3_aa: CASSPRGHSQFF
d_call: TRBD1; clone_size: .; v_call: TRBV27; j_call: TRBJ2-7; cdr3_nt: TGTGCCAGCAGTCCAAGGACAGGTTCAAACGAGCAGTACTTC; cdr3_aa: CASSPRTGSNEQYF
d_call: .; clone_size: .; v_call: TRBV20-1; j_call: TRBJ2-1; cdr3_nt: TGCAGTGCTAGCCCCTTGGTCTTC; cdr3_aa: CSASPLVF
d_call: .; clone_size: .; v_call: TRBV5-1; j_call: TRBJ2-1; cdr3_nt: TGCGCCAGCAGCGGTTTAGCGGTTAGCTACAATGAGCAGTTCTTC; cdr3_aa: CASSGLAVSYNEQFF
d_call: TRBD2; clone_size: .; v_call: TRBV11-2; j_call: TRBJ2-1; cdr3_nt: TGTGCCAGCAGCTTAGAGCCGGGACTAGCGACCGATGGTCCGTTCTTC; cdr3_aa: CASSLEPGLATDGPFF
d_call: TRBD2; clone_size: many; v_call: TRBV20-1; j_call: TRBJ2-1; cdr3_nt: TGCAGTGCTAGAGCCGGGACTAGCGGCTACAATGAGCAGTTCTTC; cdr3_aa: CSARAGTSGYNEQFF
d_call: .; clone_size: .; v_call: TRBV11-2; j_call: TRBJ2-6; cdr3_nt: TGTGCCAGCAGCTTAGGCACAGGGCTGGATGGGGCCAACGTCCTGACTTTC; cdr3_aa: CASSLGTGLDGANVLTF
d_call: .; clone_size: few; v_call: TRBV9; j_call: TRBJ1-6; cdr3_nt: TGTGCCAGCAGCGTACAGGAGAATTCACCCCTCCACTTT; cdr3_aa: CASSVQENSPLHF
d_call: .; clone_size: few; v_call: TRBV6-1; j_call: TRBJ2-7; cdr3_nt: TGTGCCAGCAGCCCGACCCGGGGAACTTCCTACGAGCAGTACTTC; cdr3_aa: CASSPTRGTSYEQYF
d_call: .; clone_size: few; v_call: TRBV7-9; j_call: TRBJ2-7; cdr3_nt: TGTGCCAGCAGCTTAGCTCTAGGGACAATGGGTCCCTACGAGCAGTACTTC; cdr3_aa: CASSLALGTMGPYEQYF
d_call: .; clone_size: .; v_call: TRBV6-1; j_call: TRBJ1-2; cdr3_nt: TGTGCCAGCAGCCTTTCTGGACGGGGAGGTGAAGGCTACACCTTC; cdr3_aa: CASSLSGRGGEGYTF
d_call: TRBD1; clone_size: many; v_call: TRBV6-4; j_call: TRBJ2-1; cdr3_nt: TGTGCCAGCAGGAGGGACAGGGGGATCGATGAGCAGTTCTTC; cdr3_aa: CASRRDRGIDEQFF
d_call: TRBD2; clone_size: many; v_call: TRBV11-2; j_call: TRBJ2-1; cdr3_nt: TGTGCCAGCGTTCCTAGCGGGAGCTCCTACAATGAGCAGTTCTTC; cdr3_aa: CASVPSGSSYNEQFF
d_call: TRBD1; clone_size: .; v_call: TRBV18; j_call: TRBJ1-5; cdr3_nt: TGTGCCAGCTCAGTGGACAGGGTAGGCAATCAGCCCCAGCATTTT; cdr3_aa: CASSVDRVGNQPQHF
d_call: .; clone_size: few; v_call: TRBV10-3; j_call: TRBJ2-7; cdr3_nt: TGTGCCATCAGTGAGGACCGGGACGCACACTACGAGCAGTACTTC; cdr3_aa: CAISEDRDAHYEQYF
d_call: TRBD1; clone_size: .; v_call: TRBV7-9; j_call: TRBJ2-4; cdr3_nt: TGTGCCAGCAGCTTTACGACAGGGGCCAAAAACATTCAGTACTTC; cdr3_aa: CASSFTTGAKNIQYF
d_call: .; clone_size: few; v_call: TRBV29-1; j_call: TRBJ2-7; cdr3_nt: TGCAGCGTTGAAAACGAACACCGCCCCTACGAGCAGTACTTC; cdr3_aa: CSVENEHRPYEQYF
d_call: TRBD1; clone_size: .; v_call: TRBV6-5; j_call: TRBJ1-5; cdr3_nt: TGTGCCAGCAGGGACAGGGATCAGCCCCAGCATTTT; cdr3_aa: CASRDRDQPQHF
d_call: .; clone_size: .; v_call: TRBV29-1; j_call: TRBJ1-1; cdr3_nt: TGCAGCGTTCGCCAGACACTCATGAACACTGAAGCTTTCTTT; cdr3_aa: CSVRQTLMNTEAFF
d_call: .; clone_size: few; v_call: TRBV6-6; j_call: TRBJ2-3; cdr3_nt: TGTGCCAGCAGCTGGCTCCGGGATACGCAGTATTTT; cdr3_aa: CASSWLRDTQYF
d_call: .; clone_size: many; v_call: TRBV3-1; j_call: TRBJ1-1; cdr3_nt: TGTGCCAGCAGCCAAGATCGTGGCACTGAAGCTTTCTTT; cdr3_aa: CASSQDRGTEAFF
d_call: TRBD2; clone_size: few; v_call: TRBV5-1; j_call: TRBJ2-1; cdr3_nt: TGCGCCAGCAGCTTCCACCCCGGGACTAGCGGTTACAATGAGCAGTTCTTC; cdr3_aa: CASSFHPGTSGYNEQFF
d_call: TRBD1; clone_size: .; v_call: TRBV20-1; j_call: TRBJ2-6; cdr3_nt: TGCAGTGCTAGACCCTTCGGGACAGGGAGCTCTGGGGCCAACGTCCTGACTTTC; cdr3_aa: CSARPFGTGSSGANVLTF
d_call: .; clone_size: few; v_call: TRBV10-3; j_call: TRBJ2-3; cdr3_nt: TGTGCCATCAGTTCGGGCTATATTCGGACGCAGTATTTT; cdr3_aa: CAISSGYIRTQYF
d_call: .; clone_size: .; v_call: TRBV3-1; j_call: TRBJ2-1; cdr3_nt: TGTGCCAGCAGCCTCACGGTACACAATGAGCAGTTCTTC; cdr3_aa: CASSLTVHNEQFF
d_call: TRBD1; clone_size: few; v_call: TRBV29-1; j_call: TRBJ2-1; cdr3_nt: TGCAGCCAATCCACAGGGGTGGCCTACAATGAGCAGTTCTTC; cdr3_aa: CSQSTGVAYNEQFF
d_call: .; clone_size: many; v_call: TRBV3-1; j_call: TRBJ2-1; cdr3_nt: TGTGCCAGCAGCCAAGGCCCCCAAGTAGGGCAGTTCTTC; cdr3_aa: CASSQGPQVGQFF
d_call: .; clone_size: .; v_call: TRBV30; j_call: TRBJ1-5; cdr3_nt: TGTGCCTGGAGTCTAAGCAATCAGCCCCAGCATTTT; cdr3_aa: CAWSLSNQPQHF
d_call: TRBD1; clone_size: .; v_call: TRBV6-1; j_call: TRBJ2-1; cdr3_nt: TGTGCCAGCACCGCAGGGGGATACTACAATGAGCAGTTCTTC; cdr3_aa: CASTAGGYYNEQFF
d_call: .; clone_size: many; v_call: TRBV19; j_call: TRBJ2-7; cdr3_nt: TGTGCCAGTAGTACGTCAGGTTACGAGCAGTACTTC; cdr3_aa: CASSTSGYEQYF
d_call: TRBD2; clone_size: few; v_call: TRBV3-1; j_call: TRBJ2-3; cdr3_nt: TGTGCCAGCAGCGCGCGGCCGGGACTAGCGAAAGATACGCAGTATTTT; cdr3_aa: CASSARPGLAKDTQYF
d_call: .; clone_size: few; v_call: TRBV20-1; j_call: TRBJ2-5; cdr3_nt: TGCAGTGCTGCCCGAGGGGGGGAGACCCAGTACTTC; cdr3_aa: CSAARGGETQYF
d_call: .; clone_size: many; v_call: TRBV12-3/TRBV12-4; j_call: TRBJ2-1; cdr3_nt: TGTGCCAGCAGCCGGAACACATACAATGAGCAGTTCTTC; cdr3_aa: CASSRNTYNEQFF
d_call: TRBD1; clone_size: .; v_call: TRBV20-1; j_call: TRBJ2-1; cdr3_nt: TGCAGTGCTAGAGATGGGGGACAGGGCCCCTACAATGAGCAGTTCTTC; cdr3_aa: CSARDGGQGPYNEQFF
d_call: .; clone_size: .; v_call: TRBV4-1; j_call: TRBJ2-7; cdr3_nt: TGCGCCAGCAGCCAAAGGGACCGGGACTTGGGCTCCTACGAGCAGTACTTC; cdr3_aa: CASSQRDRDLGSYEQYF
d_call: .; clone_size: .; v_call: TRBV10-3; j_call: TRBJ1-1; cdr3_nt: TGTGCCATCACGGCGGGGGACTTCACTGAAGCTTTCTTT; cdr3_aa: CAITAGDFTEAFF
d_call: TRBD1; clone_size: many; v_call: TRBV25-1; j_call: TRBJ2-7; cdr3_nt: TGTGCCAGCAGGTCGGGGACAGGGCATTGTTGCGAGCAGTACTTC; cdr3_aa: CASRSGTGHCCEQYF
d_call: TRBD1; clone_size: many; v_call: TRBV3-1; j_call: TRBJ1-5; cdr3_nt: TGTGCCAGCAGCCAAGGCGTCGGGACAGAGATTCAGCCCCAGCATTTT; cdr3_aa: CASSQGVGTEIQPQHF
d_call: .; clone_size: many; v_call: TRBV5-6; j_call: TRBJ2-3; cdr3_nt: TGTGCCAGCCACGAGGAAAGCGGAAGCACAGATACGCAGTATTTT; cdr3_aa: CASHEESGSTDTQYF
d_call: .; clone_size: few; v_call: TRBV20-1; j_call: TRBJ1-5; cdr3_nt: TGCAGTGCTAGGGACAGAATTAGCAATCAGCCCCAGCATTTT; cdr3_aa: CSARDRISNQPQHF
d_call: .; clone_size: few; v_call: TRBV29-1; j_call: TRBJ2-3; cdr3_nt: TGCAGCGTAGGGGTGGGGGGCGCTTACTTCGCAGATACGCAGTATTTT; cdr3_aa: CSVGVGGAYFADTQYF